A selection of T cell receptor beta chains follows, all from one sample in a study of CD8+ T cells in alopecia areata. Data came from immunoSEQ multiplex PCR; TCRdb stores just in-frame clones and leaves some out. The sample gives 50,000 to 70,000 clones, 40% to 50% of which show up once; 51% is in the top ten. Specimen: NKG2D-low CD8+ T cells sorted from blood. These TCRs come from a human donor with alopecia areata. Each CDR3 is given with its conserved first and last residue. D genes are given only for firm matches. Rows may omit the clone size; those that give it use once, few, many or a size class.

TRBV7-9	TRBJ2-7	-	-	TGTGCCAGCAGCGGTCAGGATTCCCTTTACGAGCAGTACTTC	CASSGQDSLYEQYF
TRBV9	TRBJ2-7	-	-	TGTGCCAGCAGCGTAGGTGGCTCCACAACGGCCGAGCAGTACTTC	CASSVGGSTTAEQYF
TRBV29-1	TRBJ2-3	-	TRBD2	TGCAGCGTTGTCGGACTAGCGGGGGATGCCGCAGATACGCAGTATTTT	CSVVGLAGDAADTQYF
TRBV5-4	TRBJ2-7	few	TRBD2	TGTGCCAGCAGTTTCGGGACTACCTACGAGCAGTACTTC	CASSFGTTYEQYF
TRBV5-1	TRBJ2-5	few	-	TGCGCCAGCAGCTTGGTAGGGTTGGACGGTCGGGAGACCCAGTACTTC	CASSLVGLDGRETQYF
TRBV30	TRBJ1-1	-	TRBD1	TGTGCCTGGAGGGGACAGCTGAACACTGAAGCTTTCTTT	CAWRGQLNTEAFF
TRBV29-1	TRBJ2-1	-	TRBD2	TGCAGCGTTGAATTGGCTAGCGGGGGGGCTTACAATGAGCAGTTCTTC	CSVELASGGAYNEQFF
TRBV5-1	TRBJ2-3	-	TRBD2	TGCGCCAGCAGCATAAGACTAGCGGGATCCACAGATACGCAGTATTTT	CASSIRLAGSTDTQYF
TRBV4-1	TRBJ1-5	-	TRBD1	TGCGCCAGCAGCCTTCAGGGGGGAAAGGGCAATCAGCCCCAGCATTTT	CASSLQGGKGNQPQHF
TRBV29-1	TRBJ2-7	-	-	TGCAGCGCGAGGACATTCTACGAGCAGTACTTC	CSARTFYEQYF
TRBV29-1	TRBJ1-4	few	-	TGCAGCGTTGGAACCCAGGGTAGGACTAATGAAAAACTGTTTTTT	CSVGTQGRTNEKLFF
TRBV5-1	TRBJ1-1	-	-	TGCGCCAGCAGCCTCGGACGTGAAGCTTTCTTT	CASSLGREAFF
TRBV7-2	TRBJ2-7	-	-	TGTGCCAGCAGCCCAGAGGGCTACCTATCCTACGAGCAGTACTTC	CASSPEGYLSYEQYF
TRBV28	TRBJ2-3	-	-	TGTGCCAGCAGTCCCCTGAAACAACAGGGTGAGGTATCCACAGATACGCAGTATTTT	CASSPLKQQGEVSTDTQYF
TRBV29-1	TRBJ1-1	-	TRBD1	TGCAGCGCCGTTACAGGGGGTTGGGCGGAAGCTTTCTTT	CSAVTGGWAEAFF
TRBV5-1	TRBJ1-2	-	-	TGCGCCAGCAGCTTGTATCGGACAGATGATAACTATGGCTACACCTTC	CASSLYRTDDNYGYTF
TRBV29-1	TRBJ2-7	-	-	TGCAGCGTTGAAGATCATCAGGGGACCTACGAGCAGTACTTC	CSVEDHQGTYEQYF
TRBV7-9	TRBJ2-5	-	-	TGTGCCAGCAGCACAGGGAACCAAGAGACCCAGTACTTC	CASSTGNQETQYF
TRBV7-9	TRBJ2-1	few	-	TGTGCCAGCAGCTCTGTGACTGACAATGAGCAGTTCTTC	CASSSVTDNEQFF
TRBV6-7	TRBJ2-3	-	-	TGTGCCAGCACCATTTCAGCGCACCGGGGGACAGATACGCAGTATTTT	CASTISAHRGTDTQYF
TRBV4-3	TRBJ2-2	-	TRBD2	TGCGCCAGCAGCCAAGAGGTAGCGGGAGTGAACACCGGGGAGCTGTTTTTT	CASSQEVAGVNTGELFF
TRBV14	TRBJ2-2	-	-	TGTGCCAGCAGCCAAGGTTCCACCGGGGAGCTGTTTTTT	CASSQGSTGELFF
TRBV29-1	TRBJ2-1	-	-	TGCAGCGCCCCCGGCGGGGGCCACAATGAGCAGTTCTTC	CSAPGGGHNEQFF